One sample yielded the 6 T cell receptor beta chains listed below, sequenced in a study of cytomegalovirus exposure and HLA in healthy donors. PCR involved 60 Vbeta and 13 Jbeta primers. The assay was immunoSEQ multiplex PCR, and TCRdb's table has in-frame clones only and misses some. Of under 150,000 clones in the sample, around 74% were seen once. The sequenced material came from PBMCs. The receptors originated from a young man in good health and CMV-seronegative.

V gene TRBV7-2 combines with J gene TRBJ2-7, with 7 nucleotides matching TRBD1. The CDR3 contains 14 residues. J gave up 4 bases and V 1 base, and 4 bases lay outside the gene matches. Per germline, CDR1 SGHTA and CDR2 FQGNSA. The CDR3 here is CASSLGGGGYEQYF. CDR3 nucleotides: TGTGCCAGCAGCTTAGGAGGGGGCGGGTACGAGCAGTACTTC. The full variable domain, rest sourced from reference TRBV7-2 and TRBJ2-7, is GAGVSQSPSNKVTEKGKDVELRCDPISGHTALYWYRQSLGQGLEFLIYFQGNSAPDKSGLPSDRFSAERTGGSVSTLTIQRTQQEDSAVYLCASSLGGGGYEQYFGPGTRLTVT.

The genes are TRBV6-1 and TRBJ2-7; no clear D gene. V dropped 5 bases and J dropped 6 bases, with 8 bases sitting between them. The CDR3 length is 11 residues. The germline CDR1 and CDR2 sequences are MNHNS and SASEGT. The CDR3 region is CASSIEREQYF. CDR3 coding DNA: TGTGCCAGCAGTATAGAACGCGAGCAGTACTTC.

CDR3 nucleotides: TGTGCCAGCAGAAAGGAAGCTTCCCACTATTATGGCTACACCTTC. Translation: CASRKEASHYYGYTF. V usage is TRBV28 and J usage is TRBJ1-2, with D unresolved. Trimming took 6 bases from V and 5 from J, leaving 19 bases between them. CDR1 is MDHEN, CDR2 SYDVKM, per germline. This CDR3 comprises 15 residues.

The gene calls are TRBV9 and TRBJ2-7; TRBD2 aligns across 14 bases. Trimming cost V 4 bases and J 1 base; bases outside gene matches: 4. This CDR3 is 16 amino acids long. Germline CDR1 SGDLS, CDR2 YYNGEE. CDR3 bases: TGTGCCAGCAGCCCGGGACTAGCGGGGGTATCCTACGAGCAGTACTTC. This encodes CASSPGLAGVSYEQYF.

The rearrangement links TRBV7-3 to TRBJ2-1; 8 bases fit TRBD2. The trim removed 5 bases at V and 5 bases at J, leaving 5 bases unmatched. This CDR3 is built from 14 residues. The germline V gene has CDR1 SGHTA and CDR2 FQGTGA. The CDR3 sequence is CASSPPGLDNEQFF. The CDR3 bases are TGTGCCAGCAGCCCACCGGGACTAGACAATGAGCAGTTCTTC. Full variable domain (remainder filled in from reference TRBV7-3 and TRBJ2-1): GAGVSQTPSNKVTEKGKYVELRCDPISGHTALYWYRQSLGQGPEFLIYFQGTGAADDSGLPNDRFFAVRPEGSVSTLKIQRTERGDSAVYLCASSPPGLDNEQFFGPGTRLTVL.

The chain uses TRBV5-1 and TRBJ2-1; D is undetermined. Germline CDR1 is SGHRS and CDR2 is YFSETQ. The CDR3 length is 13 residues. Trimming took off 0 bases at V and 5 bases at J, with 6 bases between the two ends. As DNA, the CDR3 is TGCGCCAGCAGCTTGGTGACAAACAATGAGCAGTTCTTC. Its translation is CASSLVTNNEQFF.